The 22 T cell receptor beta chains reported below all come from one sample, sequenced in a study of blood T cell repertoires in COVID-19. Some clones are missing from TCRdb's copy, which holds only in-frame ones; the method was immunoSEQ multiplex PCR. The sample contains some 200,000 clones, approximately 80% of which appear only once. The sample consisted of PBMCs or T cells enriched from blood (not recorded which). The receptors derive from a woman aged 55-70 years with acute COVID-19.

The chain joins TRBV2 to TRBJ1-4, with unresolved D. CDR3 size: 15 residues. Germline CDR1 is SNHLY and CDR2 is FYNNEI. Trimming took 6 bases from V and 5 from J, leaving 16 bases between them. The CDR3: CASRLGLSGNEKLFF. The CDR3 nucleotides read TGTGCCAGCAGGCTCGGTTTGTCGGGGAATGAAAAACTGTTTTTT.

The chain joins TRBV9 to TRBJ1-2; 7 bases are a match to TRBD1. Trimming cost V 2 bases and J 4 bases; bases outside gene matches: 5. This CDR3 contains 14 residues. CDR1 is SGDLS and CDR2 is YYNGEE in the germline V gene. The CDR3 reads CASSVRDSSYGYTF. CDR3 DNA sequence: TGTGCCAGCAGCGTGCGGGACAGCTCCTATGGCTACACCTTC.

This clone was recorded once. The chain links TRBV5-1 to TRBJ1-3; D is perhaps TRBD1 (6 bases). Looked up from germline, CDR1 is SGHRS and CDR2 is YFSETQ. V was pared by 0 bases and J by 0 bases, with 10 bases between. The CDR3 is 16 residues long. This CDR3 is CASSLAMGASGNTIYF. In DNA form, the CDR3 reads TGCGCCAGCAGCTTGGCCATGGGGGCCTCTGGAAACACCATATATTTT. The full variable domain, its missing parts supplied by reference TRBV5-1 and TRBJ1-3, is KAGVTQTPRYLIKTRGQQVTLSCSPISGHRSVSWYQQTPGQGLQFLFEYFSETQRNKGNFPGRFSGRQFSNSRSEMNVSTLELGDSALYLCASSLAMGASGNTIYFGEGSWLTVV.

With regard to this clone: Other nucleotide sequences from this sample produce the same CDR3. The CDR3 loop is CASSSRLAGSTDTQYF. In DNA, the CDR3 is TGTGCCAGCAGCTCCCGACTAGCGGGGAGCACAGATACGCAGTATTTT. V and J are TRBV9 and TRBJ2-3; 11 bases align to TRBD2. Trimming cost V 4 bases and J 0 bases; bases outside gene matches: 4. The CDR3 contains 16 residues. Germline lookup yields CDR1 SGDLS and CDR2 YYNGEE. Together with reference TRBV9 and TRBJ2-3, the CDR3 gives the full variable domain: DSGVTQTPKHLITATGQRVTLRCSPRSGDLSVYWYQQSLDQGLQFLIQYYNGEERAKGNILERFSAQQFPDLHSELNLSSLELGDSALYFCASSSRLAGSTDTQYFGPGTRLTVL.

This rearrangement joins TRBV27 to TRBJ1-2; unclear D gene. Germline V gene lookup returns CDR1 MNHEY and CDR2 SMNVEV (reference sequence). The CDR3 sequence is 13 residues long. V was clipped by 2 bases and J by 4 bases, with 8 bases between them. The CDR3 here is CASSLVASYGYTF. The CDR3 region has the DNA TGTGCCAGCAGTTTAGTAGCCAGCTATGGCTACACCTTC.

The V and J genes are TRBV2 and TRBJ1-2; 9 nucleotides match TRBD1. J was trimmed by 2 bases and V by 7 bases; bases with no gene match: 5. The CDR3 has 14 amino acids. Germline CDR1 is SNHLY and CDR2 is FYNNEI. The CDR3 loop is CASTRQGENYGYTF. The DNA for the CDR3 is TGTGCCAGCACCCGACAGGGGGAAAACTATGGCTACACCTTC.

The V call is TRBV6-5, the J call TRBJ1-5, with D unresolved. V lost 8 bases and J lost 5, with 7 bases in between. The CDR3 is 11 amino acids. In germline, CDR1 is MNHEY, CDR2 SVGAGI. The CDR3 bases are TGTGCCAGCGGCAATTATCAGCCCCAGCATTTT. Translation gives CASGNYQPQHF.

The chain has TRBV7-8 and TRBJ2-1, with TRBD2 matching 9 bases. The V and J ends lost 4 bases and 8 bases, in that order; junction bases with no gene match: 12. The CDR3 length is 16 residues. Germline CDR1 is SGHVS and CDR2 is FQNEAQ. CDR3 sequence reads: CASSSTRGLAIDEQFF. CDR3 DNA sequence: TGTGCCAGCAGCTCCACCCGGGGACTAGCTATTGATGAGCAGTTCTTC.

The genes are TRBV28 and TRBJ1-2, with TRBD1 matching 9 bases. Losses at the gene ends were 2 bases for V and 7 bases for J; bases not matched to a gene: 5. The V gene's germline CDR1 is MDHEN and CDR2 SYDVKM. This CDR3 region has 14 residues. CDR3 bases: TGTGCCAGCAGTTTAGAAACAGGGGGCCGTGGCTACACCTTC. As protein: CASSLETGGRGYTF.

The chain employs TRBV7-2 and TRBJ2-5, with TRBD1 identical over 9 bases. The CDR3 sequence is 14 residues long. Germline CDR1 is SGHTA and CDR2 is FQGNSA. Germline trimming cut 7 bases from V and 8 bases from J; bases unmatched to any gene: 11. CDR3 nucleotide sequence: TGTGCCAGCACCAAGGGGGACAGGGAGAGCACCCAGTACTTC. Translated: CASTKGDRESTQYF.

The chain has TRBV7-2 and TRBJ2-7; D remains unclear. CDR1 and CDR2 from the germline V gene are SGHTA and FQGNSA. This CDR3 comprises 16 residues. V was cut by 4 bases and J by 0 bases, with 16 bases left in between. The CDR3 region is CASSSPVQLSSYEQYF. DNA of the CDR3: TGTGCCAGCAGCTCCCCGGTCCAATTGAGCTCCTACGAGCAGTACTTC. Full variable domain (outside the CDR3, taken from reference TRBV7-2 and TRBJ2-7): GAGVSQSPSNKVTEKGKDVELRCDPISGHTALYWYRQSLGQGLEFLIYFQGNSAPDKSGLPSDRFSAERTGGSVSTLTIQRTQQEDSAVYLCASSSPVQLSSYEQYFGPGTRLTVT.

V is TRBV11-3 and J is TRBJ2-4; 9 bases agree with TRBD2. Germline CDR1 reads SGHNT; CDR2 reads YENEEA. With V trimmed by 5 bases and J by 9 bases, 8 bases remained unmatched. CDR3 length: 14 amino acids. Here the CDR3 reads CASSPGTREGIQYF. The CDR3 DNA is TGTGCCAGCAGCCCCGGGACGCGGGAGGGCATTCAGTACTTC.

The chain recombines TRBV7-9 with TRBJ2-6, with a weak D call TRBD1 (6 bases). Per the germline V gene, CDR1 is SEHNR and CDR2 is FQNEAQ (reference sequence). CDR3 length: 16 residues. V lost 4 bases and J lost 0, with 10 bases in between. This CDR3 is CASSSTGPSGANVLTF. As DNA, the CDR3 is TGTGCCAGCAGCTCGACAGGCCCCTCTGGGGCCAACGTCCTGACTTTC.

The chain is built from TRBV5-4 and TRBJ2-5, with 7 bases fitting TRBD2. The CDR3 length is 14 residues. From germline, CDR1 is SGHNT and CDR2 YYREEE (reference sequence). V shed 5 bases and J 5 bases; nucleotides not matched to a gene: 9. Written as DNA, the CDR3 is TGTGCCAGCAGAACGGGACTAATGAGGGAGACCCAGTACTTC. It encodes CASRTGLMRETQYF.

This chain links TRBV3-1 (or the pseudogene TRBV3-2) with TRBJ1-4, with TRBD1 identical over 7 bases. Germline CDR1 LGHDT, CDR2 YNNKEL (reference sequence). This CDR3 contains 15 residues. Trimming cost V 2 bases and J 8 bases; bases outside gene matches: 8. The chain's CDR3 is CASSQQTGWDEKLFF. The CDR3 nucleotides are TGTGCCAGCAGCCAACAGACAGGGTGGGACGAAAAACTGTTTTTT.

CDR3 coding DNA: TGTGCCAGCAGCCATCGACTAGCGGGAGTTTCAGATACGCAGTATTTT. It encodes CASSHRLAGVSDTQYF. This sequence joins TRBV11-2 and TRBJ2-3; 12 bases map to TRBD2. Per the germline V gene, CDR1 is SGHAT and CDR2 is FQNNGV. The CDR3 runs 16 residues. After removal of 5 bases from V and 4 bases from J, the junction contained 7 bases not matched to a gene.

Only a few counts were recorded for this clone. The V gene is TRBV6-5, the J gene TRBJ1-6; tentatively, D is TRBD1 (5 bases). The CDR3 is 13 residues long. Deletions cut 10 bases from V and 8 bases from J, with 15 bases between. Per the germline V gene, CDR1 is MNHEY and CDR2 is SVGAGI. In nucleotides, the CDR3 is TGTGCCACCCTGGGGCAGATCGATTCACCCCTCCACTTT. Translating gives CATLGQIDSPLHF.

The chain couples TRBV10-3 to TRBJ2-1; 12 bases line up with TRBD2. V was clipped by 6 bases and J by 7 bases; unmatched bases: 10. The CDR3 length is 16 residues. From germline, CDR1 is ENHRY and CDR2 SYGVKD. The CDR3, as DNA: TGTGCCATCAGGCGACTAGCGGGGGAGGTCGGGAATGAGCAGTTCTTC. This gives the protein CAIRRLAGEVGNEQFF.

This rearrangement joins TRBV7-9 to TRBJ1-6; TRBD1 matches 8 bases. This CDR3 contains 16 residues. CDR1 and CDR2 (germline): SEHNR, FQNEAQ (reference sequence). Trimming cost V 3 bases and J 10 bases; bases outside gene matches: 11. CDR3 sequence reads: CASSFQGDRGRSPLHF. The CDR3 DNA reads TGTGCCAGCAGCTTTCAGGGTGACAGGGGAAGATCACCCCTCCACTTT.

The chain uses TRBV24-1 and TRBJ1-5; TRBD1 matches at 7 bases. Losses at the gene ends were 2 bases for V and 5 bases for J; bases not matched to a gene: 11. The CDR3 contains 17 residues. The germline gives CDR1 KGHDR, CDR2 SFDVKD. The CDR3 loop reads CATSDSLGGVGHQPQHF. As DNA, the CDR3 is TGTGCCACCAGTGATTCTCTAGGGGGCGTGGGCCATCAGCCCCAGCATTTT.

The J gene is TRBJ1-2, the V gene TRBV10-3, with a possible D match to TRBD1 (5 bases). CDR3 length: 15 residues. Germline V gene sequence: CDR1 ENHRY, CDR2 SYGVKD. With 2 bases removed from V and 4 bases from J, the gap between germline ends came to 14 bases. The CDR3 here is CAISETGRRGYGYTF. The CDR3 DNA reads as TGTGCCATCAGTGAGACAGGCCGCCGAGGCTATGGCTACACCTTC.

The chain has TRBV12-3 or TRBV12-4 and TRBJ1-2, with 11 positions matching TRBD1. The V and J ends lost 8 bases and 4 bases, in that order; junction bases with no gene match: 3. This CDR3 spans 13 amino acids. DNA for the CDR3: TGTGCCAGCGGGACAGGGGGGTCCTATGGCTACACCTTC. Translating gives CASGTGGSYGYTF.